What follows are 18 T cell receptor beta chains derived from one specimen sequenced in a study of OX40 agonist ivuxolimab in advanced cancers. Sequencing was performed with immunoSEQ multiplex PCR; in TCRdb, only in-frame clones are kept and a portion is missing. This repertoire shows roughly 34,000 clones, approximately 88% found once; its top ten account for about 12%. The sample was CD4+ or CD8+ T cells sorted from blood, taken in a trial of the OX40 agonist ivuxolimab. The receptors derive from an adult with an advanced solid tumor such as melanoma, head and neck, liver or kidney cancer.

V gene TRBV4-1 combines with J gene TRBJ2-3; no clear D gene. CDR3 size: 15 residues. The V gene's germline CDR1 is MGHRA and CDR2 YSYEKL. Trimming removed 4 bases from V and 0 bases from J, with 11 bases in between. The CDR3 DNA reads TGCGCCAGCAGCCCCACATCCACTAGCACAGATACGCAGTATTTT. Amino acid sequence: CASSPTSTSTDTQYF.

CDR3 region: CASSAMDRAYEQYF. The DNA of the CDR3 is TGTGCCAGCAGTGCCATGGACAGGGCCTACGAGCAGTACTTC. The rearrangement joins TRBV28 to TRBJ2-7, with TRBD1 identical over 8 bases. The CDR3 consists of 14 residues. Germline CDR1 MDHEN, CDR2 SYDVKM. The J segment lost 2 bases and the V segment lost 5 bases, leaving 5 bases of the junction unmatched.

The CDR3 DNA reads as TGCGCCAGCAGCCGAGAGGGACAGACCTACGAGCAGTACTTC. As protein: CASSREGQTYEQYF. The chain is built from TRBV5-1 and TRBJ2-7; 7 nucleotides match TRBD1. Germline V CDR1 and CDR2: SGHRS, YFSETQ. The CDR3 consists of 14 residues. Losses at the gene ends were 4 bases for V and 2 bases for J; bases not matched to a gene: 6.

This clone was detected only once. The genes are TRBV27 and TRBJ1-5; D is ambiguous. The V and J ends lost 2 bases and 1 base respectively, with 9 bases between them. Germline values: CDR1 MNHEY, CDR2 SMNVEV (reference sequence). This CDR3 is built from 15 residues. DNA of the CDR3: TGTGCCAGCAGTTTAACTTACGGAAGCAATCAGCCCCAGCATTTT. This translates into CASSLTYGSNQPQHF.

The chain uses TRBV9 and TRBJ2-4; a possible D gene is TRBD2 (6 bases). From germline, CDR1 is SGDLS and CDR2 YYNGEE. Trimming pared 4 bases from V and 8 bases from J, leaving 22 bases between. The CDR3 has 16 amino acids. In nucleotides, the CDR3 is TGTGCCAGCAGCCCTATGGGTAGCGGCTTTCAGGACATTCAGTACTTC. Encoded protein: CASSPMGSGFQDIQYF.

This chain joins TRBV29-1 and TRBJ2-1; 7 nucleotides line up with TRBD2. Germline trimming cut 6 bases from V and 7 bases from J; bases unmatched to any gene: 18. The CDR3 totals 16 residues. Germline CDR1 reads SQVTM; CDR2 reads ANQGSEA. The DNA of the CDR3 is TGCAGCGTCCACAGACGGGAGGCCGAGACTTTTAATGAGCAGTTCTTC. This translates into CSVHRREAETFNEQFF.

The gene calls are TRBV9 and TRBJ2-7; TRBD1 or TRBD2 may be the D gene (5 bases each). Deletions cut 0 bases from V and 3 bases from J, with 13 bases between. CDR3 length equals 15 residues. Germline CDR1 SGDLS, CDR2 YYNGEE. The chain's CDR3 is CASSVGSWDGYEQYF. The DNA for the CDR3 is TGTGCCAGCAGCGTAGGATCCTGGGACGGCTACGAGCAGTACTTC.

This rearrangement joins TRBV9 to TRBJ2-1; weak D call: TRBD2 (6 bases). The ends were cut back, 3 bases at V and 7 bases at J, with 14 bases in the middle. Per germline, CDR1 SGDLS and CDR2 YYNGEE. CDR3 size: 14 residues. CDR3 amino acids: CASSASGGGNEQFF. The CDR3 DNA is TGTGCCAGCAGCGCCTCCGGGGGTGGGAATGAGCAGTTCTTC.

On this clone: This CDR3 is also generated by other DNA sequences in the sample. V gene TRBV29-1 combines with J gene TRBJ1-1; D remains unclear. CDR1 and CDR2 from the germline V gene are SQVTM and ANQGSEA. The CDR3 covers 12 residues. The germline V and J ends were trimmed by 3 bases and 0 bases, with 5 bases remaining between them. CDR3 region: CSVDGLNTEAFF. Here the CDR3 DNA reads TGCAGCGTTGACGGACTGAACACTGAAGCTTTCTTT.

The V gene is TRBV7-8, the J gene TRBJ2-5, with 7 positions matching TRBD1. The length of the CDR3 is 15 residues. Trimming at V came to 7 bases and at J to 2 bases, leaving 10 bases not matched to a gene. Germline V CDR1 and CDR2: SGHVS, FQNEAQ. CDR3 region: CASNPPGRGQETQYF. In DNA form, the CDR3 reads TGTGCCAGCAACCCACCGGGCAGGGGGCAAGAGACCCAGTACTTC.

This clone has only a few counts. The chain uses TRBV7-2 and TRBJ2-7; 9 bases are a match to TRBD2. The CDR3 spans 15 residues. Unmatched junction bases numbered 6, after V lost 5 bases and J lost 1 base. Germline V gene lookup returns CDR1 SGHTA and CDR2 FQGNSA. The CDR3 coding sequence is TGTGCCAGCAGCACAAGCGGGAGGACGTCCTACGAGCAGTACTTC. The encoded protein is CASSTSGRTSYEQYF.

In DNA form, the CDR3 reads TGTGCCAGCAGCAATACCGGCGGGGACAGGGGTGAAGCTTTCTTT. It specifies CASSNTGGDRGEAFF. V is TRBV7-3 and J is TRBJ1-1; 10 bases are shared with TRBD1. The germline gives CDR1 SGHTA, CDR2 FQGTGA. The ends lost 5 bases at V and 7 bases at J; junction bases unmatched: 10. The CDR3 extends over 15 amino acids.

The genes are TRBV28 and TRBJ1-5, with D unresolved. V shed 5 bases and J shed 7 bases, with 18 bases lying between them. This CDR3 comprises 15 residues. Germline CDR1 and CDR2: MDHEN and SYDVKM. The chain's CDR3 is CASSPANSFSQPQHF. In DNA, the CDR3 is TGTGCCAGCAGTCCGGCCAACAGCTTTTCCCAGCCCCAGCATTTT. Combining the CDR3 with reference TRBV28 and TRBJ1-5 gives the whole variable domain DVKVTQSSRYLVKRTGEKVFLECVQDMDHENMFWYRQDPGLGLRLIYFSYDVKMKEKGDIPEGYSVSREKKERFSLILESASTNQTSMYLCASSPANSFSQPQHFGDGTRLSIL.

DNA of the CDR3: TGTGCCAGCAGCGAGGACCCGGGTACCGATACGCAGTATTTT. Translating gives CASSEDPGTDTQYF. The chain carries TRBV7-7 and TRBJ2-3; D uncertain. The V and J ends lost 5 bases and 6 bases respectively, with 15 bases between them. Germline V gives CDR1 SSHAT, CDR2 FNYEAQ (reference sequence). The CDR3 runs 14 residues.

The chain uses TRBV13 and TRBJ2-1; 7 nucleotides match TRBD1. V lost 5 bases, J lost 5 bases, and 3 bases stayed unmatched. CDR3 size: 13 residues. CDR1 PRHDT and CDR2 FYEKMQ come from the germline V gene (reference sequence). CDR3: CASSQGQDNEQFF. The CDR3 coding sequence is TGTGCCAGCAGCCAAGGACAGGACAATGAGCAGTTCTTC. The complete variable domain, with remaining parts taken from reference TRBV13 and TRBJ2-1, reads AAGVIQSPRHLIKEKRETATLKCYPIPRHDTVYWYQQGPGQDPQFLISFYEKMQSDKGSIPDRFSAQQFSDYHSELNMSSLELGDSALYFCASSQGQDNEQFFGPGTRLTVL.

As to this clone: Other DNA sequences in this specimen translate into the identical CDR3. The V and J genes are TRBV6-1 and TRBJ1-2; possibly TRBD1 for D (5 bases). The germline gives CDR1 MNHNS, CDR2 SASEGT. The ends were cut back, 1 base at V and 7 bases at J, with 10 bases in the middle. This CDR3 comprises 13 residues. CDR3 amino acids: CASSEVGEGGYTF. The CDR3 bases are TGTGCCAGCAGTGAAGTAGGGGAGGGTGGCTACACCTTC.

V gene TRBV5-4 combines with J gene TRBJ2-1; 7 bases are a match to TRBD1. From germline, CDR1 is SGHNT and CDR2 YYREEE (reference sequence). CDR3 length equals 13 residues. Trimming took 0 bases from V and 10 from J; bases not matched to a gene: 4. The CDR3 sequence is CASSLEGALEQFF. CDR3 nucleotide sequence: TGTGCCAGCAGCTTGGAGGGGGCTTTGGAGCAGTTCTTC.

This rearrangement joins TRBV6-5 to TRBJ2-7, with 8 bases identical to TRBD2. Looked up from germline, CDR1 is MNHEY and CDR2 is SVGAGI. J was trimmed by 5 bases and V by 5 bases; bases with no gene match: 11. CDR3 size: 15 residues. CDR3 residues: CASSPGGTPSHEQYF. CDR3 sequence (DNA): TGTGCCAGCAGTCCGGGAGGGACCCCGTCCCACGAGCAGTACTTC.